This T cell receptor (beta chain) was sequenced in a study of coeliac disease. Study findings and constraints: Control samples showed higher TRB and TRG clonality than intraepithelial and lamina propria samples in active celiac disease.

One frozen approximately 500,000-cell aliquot per fraction was sequenced. Worth noting for this clone: The antigen is unknown. The same CDR3 also results from other DNA sequences found in this sample.

From germline, CDR1 is SNHLY and CDR2 FYNNEI. The CDR3 runs to 13 residues. Trimming shortened V by 5 bases and J by 5 bases, and 13 bases separated the two germline ends. Only in-frame clones appear in the TCRdb table, and some are missing; sequencing was by immunoSEQ multiplex PCR. The sample carries 4,000 to 4,500 clones, 65% to 70% recorded once. This clonotype was obtained from a woman younger than 35 with active celiac disease. The sample comprised intraepithelial lymphocytes from the gut. The chain couples TRBV2 to TRBJ2-7; no clear D gene. The CDR3 loop is CASSRLVRHEQYF. Written as DNA, the CDR3 is TGTGCCAGCAGTAGGCTAGTTCGGCACGAGCAGTACTTC.